This T cell receptor (beta chain) was recovered during a study of blood T cell repertoires in COVID-19. The repertoire was sequenced with immunoSEQ multiplex PCR; TCRdb's copy has only in-frame clones and lacks some. Among about 76,000 clones listed, roughly 91% were seen once. CDR3 length: 15 amino acids. CDR1 SGHDT and CDR2 YYEEEE come from the germline V gene. V lost 4 bases and J lost 10; bases outside the gene matches: 8. The V call is TRBV5-6, the J call TRBJ2-1; 13 nucleotides agree with TRBD2. The receptor comes from an elderly woman with active or convalescent COVID-19. Sequences were obtained from peripheral blood. For the CDR3, the DNA is TGTGCCAGCAGCCTACGGACTAGCGGGGGACTAGAGCAGTTCTTC. Protein sequence: CASSLRTSGGLEQFF.